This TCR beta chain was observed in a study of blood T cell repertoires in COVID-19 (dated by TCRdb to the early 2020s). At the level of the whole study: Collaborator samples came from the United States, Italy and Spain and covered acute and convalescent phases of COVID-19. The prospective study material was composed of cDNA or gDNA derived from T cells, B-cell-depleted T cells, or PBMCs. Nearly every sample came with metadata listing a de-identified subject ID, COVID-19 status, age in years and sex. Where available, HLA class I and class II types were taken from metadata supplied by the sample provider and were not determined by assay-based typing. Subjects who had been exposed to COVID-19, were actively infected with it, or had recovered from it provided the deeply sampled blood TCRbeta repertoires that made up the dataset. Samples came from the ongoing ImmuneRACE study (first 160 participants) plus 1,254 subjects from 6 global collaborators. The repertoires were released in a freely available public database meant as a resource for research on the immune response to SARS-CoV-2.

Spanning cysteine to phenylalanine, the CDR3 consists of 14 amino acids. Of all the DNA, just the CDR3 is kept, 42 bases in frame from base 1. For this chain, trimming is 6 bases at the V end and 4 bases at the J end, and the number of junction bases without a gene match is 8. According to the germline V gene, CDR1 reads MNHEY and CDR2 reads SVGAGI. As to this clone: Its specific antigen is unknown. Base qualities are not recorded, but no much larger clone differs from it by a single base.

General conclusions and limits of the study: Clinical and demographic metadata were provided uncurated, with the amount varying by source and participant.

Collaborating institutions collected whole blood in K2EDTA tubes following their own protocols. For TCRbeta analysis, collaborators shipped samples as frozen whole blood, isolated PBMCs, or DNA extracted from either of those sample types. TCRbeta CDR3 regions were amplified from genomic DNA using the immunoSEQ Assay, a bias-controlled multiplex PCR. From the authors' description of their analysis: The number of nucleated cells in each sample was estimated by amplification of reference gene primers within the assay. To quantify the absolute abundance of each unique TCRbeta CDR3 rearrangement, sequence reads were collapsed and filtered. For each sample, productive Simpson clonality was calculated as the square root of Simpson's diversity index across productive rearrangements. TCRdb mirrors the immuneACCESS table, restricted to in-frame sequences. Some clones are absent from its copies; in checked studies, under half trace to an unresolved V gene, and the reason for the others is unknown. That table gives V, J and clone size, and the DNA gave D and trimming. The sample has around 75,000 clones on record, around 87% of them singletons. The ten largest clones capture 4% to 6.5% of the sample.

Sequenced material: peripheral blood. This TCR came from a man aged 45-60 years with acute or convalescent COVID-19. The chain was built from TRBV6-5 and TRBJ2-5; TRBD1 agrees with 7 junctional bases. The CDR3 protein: CASSLTGARETQYF. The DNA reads TGTGCCAGCAGCCTTACAGGGGCTCGAGAGACCCAGTACTTC.